Below, 17 T cell receptor beta chains from the same sample are listed, as sequenced in a study of cytomegalovirus exposure and HLA in healthy donors. PCR involved 60 Vbeta and 13 Jbeta primers. Generated by immunoSEQ multiplex PCR, the TCRdb table keeps only in-frame clones and is missing some. The sample has about 98,000 clones, about 81% seen once. Sequenced material: PBMCs. The receptors come from a man in his forties in good health and CMV-seronegative.

The chain combines TRBV30 with TRBJ2-7; 14 bases fit TRBD2. Germline values: CDR1 GTSNPN, CDR2 SVGIG (reference sequence). V was clipped by 6 bases and J by 3 bases; unmatched bases: 7. CDR3 length equals 15 residues. This chain's CDR3 is CACVGTSGGLYEQYF. CDR3 DNA: TGTGCCTGTGTCGGGACTAGCGGGGGCCTCTACGAGCAGTACTTC.

The chain is built from TRBV7-9 and TRBJ1-2; D unclear. V was trimmed by 5 bases and J by 1 base, leaving 5 bases between them. Looked up from germline, CDR1 is SEHNR and CDR2 is FQNEAQ (reference sequence). This CDR3 has 12 residues. This CDR3 is CASSQINYGYTF. Here the CDR3 DNA reads TGTGCCAGCAGCCAAATTAACTATGGCTACACCTTC.

Comments on this clone: Distinct nucleotide sequences in the sample also encode this CDR3. The CDR3 sequence: CASSLLSSGANVLTF. The DNA of the CDR3 is TGCGCCAGCAGCTTGTTGAGCTCTGGGGCCAACGTCCTGACTTTC. The J gene is TRBJ2-6, the V gene TRBV5-1; the D is unclear. The length of the CDR3 is 15 residues. The germline V gene encodes CDR1 SGHRS and CDR2 YFSETQ. Trimming took 1 base from V and 0 from J, leaving 5 bases between them.

This clone was observed a single time. This chain connects TRBV7-9 to TRBJ1-5, with D unresolved. CDR1 is SEHNR and CDR2 is FQNEAQ in the germline V gene (reference sequence). The CDR3 length is 14 residues. Trimming cost V 4 bases and J 0 bases, with 7 bases left between them. The DNA of the CDR3 is TGTGCCAGCAGCTCCCAGGATAGCAATCAGCCCCAGCATTTT. Encoded protein: CASSSQDSNQPQHF.

This chain connects TRBV6-5 to TRBJ1-2, with TRBD1 identical over 7 bases. The CDR3 totals 13 residues. Germline CDR1 and CDR2: MNHEY and SVGAGI. V trimming: 0 bases; J trimming: 6 bases; junction bases outside the gene matches: 1. The CDR3 DNA reads TGTGCCAGCAGTTACTCGACAGGGCATGGCTACACCTTC. The encoded protein is CASSYSTGHGYTF.

The chain links TRBV2 to TRBJ2-7; D is possibly TRBD1 (6 bases). The CDR3 extends over 14 amino acids. V lost 6 bases, J lost 8 bases, and 20 bases lay in between. The germline gives CDR1 SNHLY, CDR2 FYNNEI. CDR3 in DNA: TGTGCCAGCAGCCTGGACAGACCATCGGGCCAGCAGTACTTC. This sequence encodes CASSLDRPSGQQYF.

The chain combines TRBV6-5 with TRBJ1-2; 7 bases agree with TRBD1. Per germline, CDR1 MNHEY and CDR2 SVGAGI. The V gene end was trimmed by 0 bases and the J gene end by 7 bases; junction bases not matched to a gene: 2. This CDR3 comprises 13 residues. CDR3 nucleotide sequence: TGTGCCAGCAGTTACTCTGACAGGGTTGGCTACACCTTC. Translating gives CASSYSDRVGYTF.

The chain carries TRBV7-8 and TRBJ2-3; 10 nucleotides match TRBD1. Unmatched junction bases numbered 14, after V lost 5 bases and J lost 3 bases. This CDR3 has 18 residues. From germline, CDR1 is SGHVS and CDR2 FQNEAQ. The CDR3 reads CASSLPPSWTGGTDTQYF. CDR3 bases: TGTGCCAGCAGCCTACCACCTAGTTGGACAGGGGGGACAGATACGCAGTATTTT.

The chain couples TRBV10-2 to TRBJ1-1; D is possibly TRBD1 (6 bases). CDR1 is WSHSY, CDR2 SAAADI, per germline. V was trimmed by 2 bases and J by 4 bases, leaving 17 bases between them. The CDR3 is 16 residues long. Written as DNA, the CDR3 is TGCGCCAGCAGTGAGGGTGGTTGGGGGCGGGTCACTGAAGCTTTCTTT. Its translation: CASSEGGWGRVTEAFF.

The genes are TRBV4-1 and TRBJ2-5; 10 bases align to TRBD1. Judging by the DNA end, TRBJ2-7 fits better; the J call may be wrong. The CDR3 is 14 amino acids. CDR1 is MGHRA, CDR2 YSYEKL, per germline. The chain's CDR3 is CASSLRTGGYEQYF. The CDR3 nucleotides are TGCGCCAGCAGCCTCAGGACAGGGGGCTACGAGCAGTACTTC.

The chain employs TRBV10-3 and TRBJ1-1; the D gene is possibly TRBD1 (5 bases). There are 15 residues in the CDR3. The V and J ends lost 6 bases and 2 bases respectively, with 16 bases between them. CDR1 and CDR2 (germline): ENHRY, SYGVKD. As DNA, the CDR3 is TGTGCCATCAGGGCCCCGGGGGACGCTAACACTGAAGCTTTCTTT. It is translated as CAIRAPGDANTEAFF.

This clone has a handful of counts. The V and J genes are TRBV7-8 and TRBJ2-1; 7 bases agree with TRBD1. V lost 2 bases, J lost 6 bases, and 19 bases stayed unmatched. Germline V gene data show CDR1 as SGHVS and CDR2 as FQNEAQ. This CDR3 spans 19 amino acids. The CDR3 loop reads CASSLPRFRQGRSSNEQFF. The CDR3 DNA sequence: TGTGCCAGCAGCTTACCCCGATTCCGACAGGGCCGATCTAGCAATGAGCAGTTCTTC.

The chain uses TRBV7-9 and TRBJ1-1; 7 bases agree with TRBD1. The V and J ends lost 6 bases and 5 bases, in that order; junction bases with no gene match: 12. Germline CDR1 reads SEHNR; CDR2 reads FQNEAQ (reference sequence). The CDR3 runs 15 residues. CDR3 amino acids: CASSPQGGWVTEAFF. The CDR3 nucleotides read TGTGCCAGCAGTCCCCAAGGGGGCTGGGTTACTGAAGCTTTCTTT.

This sequence joins TRBV18 and TRBJ1-2; maybe TRBD1 (6 bases). The germline CDR1 and CDR2 sequences are KGHSH and LQKENI. V was pared by 2 bases and J by 3 bases, with 10 bases between. CDR3 length equals 14 residues. CDR3 coding DNA: TGTGCCAGCTCACCAGGGGGCGCTGACTATGGCTACACCTTC. Residues: CASSPGGADYGYTF.

The chain carries TRBV29-1 and TRBJ2-1; a possible D gene is TRBD2 (6 bases). The V end lost 7 bases, the J end lost 9 bases, and 19 bases lay between the germline ends. This CDR3 is 13 amino acids long. CDR1 and CDR2 (germline): SQVTM, ANQGSEA. The chain's CDR3 is CSAGTVEGGEQFF. Here the CDR3 DNA reads TGCAGCGCCGGGACTGTCGAGGGCGGTGAGCAGTTCTTC.

This sequence joins TRBV4-1 and TRBJ1-6, with TRBD1 matching over 10 bases. V trimming: 0 bases; J trimming: 9 bases; junction bases outside the gene matches: 5. Germline V lookup: CDR1 MGHRA, CDR2 YSYEKL. The CDR3 has 16 amino acids. The CDR3 sequence is CASSQEVGDRGSPLHF. The CDR3 DNA is TGCGCCAGCAGCCAAGAGGTCGGGGACAGGGGTTCACCCCTCCACTTT.

V gene TRBV19 combines with J gene TRBJ1-5; D perhaps matches TRBD1 (6 bases). Germline V gene sequence: CDR1 LNHDA, CDR2 SQIVND (reference sequence). The CDR3 loop spans 14 amino acids. Trimming left V 4 bases short and J 0 bases short, with 7 bases between. CDR3 loop: CASSTQGSNQPQHF. As DNA, the CDR3 is TGTGCCAGTAGTACACAGGGTAGCAATCAGCCCCAGCATTTT.